The clone carrying this TCR beta chain was observed at least ten times. Its antigen is currently unknown. Germline V lookup: CDR1 SGHAT, CDR2 FQNNGV. The CDR3 consists of 11 residues. The V end lost 2 bases, the J end lost 6 bases, and 4 bases lay between the germline ends. This specimen comes from a study of early T cells in non-severe SARS-CoV-2 infection. General study results and limits: CD4 and private specificities were missed by VDJdb matching, which favored anti-spike CD8 responses.

Unique molecular identifiers (one per individual cDNA molecule) were attached. TCRdb used MiXCR to reprocess the 5' RACE reads, holding one entry per CDR3 protein. This repertoire shows about 50,000 distinct CDR3 sequences, around 10% found once; its top ten account for 5.3%. This TCR derives from an adult who was a healthcare worker with PCR-confirmed SARS-CoV-2 infection or an uninfected control (not recorded which). This material consisted of whole blood, taken at baseline. The rearrangement links TRBV11-2 to TRBJ1-2; the D is unclear. CDR3 nucleotide sequence: TGTGCCAGCAGCTTAAAGGATGGCTACACCTTC. Residues: CASSLKDGYTF. The variable domain in full, completed from reference TRBV11-2 and TRBJ1-2, reads EAGVAQSPRYKIIEKRQSVAFWCNPISGHATLYWYQQILGQGPKLLIQFQNNGVVDDSQLPKDRFSAERLKGVDSTLKIQPAKLEDSAVYLCASSLKDGYTFGSGTRLTVV.